The sequence of this TCR beta chain was determined in a study of T-cell memory formation after mild COVID-19. Study summary: In these data, TCR clusters were largely donor specific.

The germline V gene has CDR1 DFQATT and CDR2 SNEGSKA (reference sequence). V shed 5 bases and J 4 bases; nucleotides not matched to a gene: 7. CDR3 length: 13 residues. TCRdb reprocessed the 5' RACE reads with MiXCR, giving one entry per CDR3 protein. The sample carries 300,000 to 400,000 distinct CDR3 sequences, about a sixth recorded once. Study conclusions and caveats: Later expanders leaned CD4+, whereas day 15 to 85 contracting clones were balanced CD4/CD8.

With regard to this clonotype: The antigen is not known.

The chain recombines TRBV20-1 with TRBJ2-5; 7 nucleotides agree with TRBD1. This TCR came from a man between 18 and 29 years old who had mild COVID-19 (a few samples of this study predate the infection). Cell type and time point are not known. Sequences were obtained from PBMCs or a T cell subset sorted from them (not recorded which). CDR3 region: CSAAPTGRETQYF. The CDR3 nucleotides read TGCAGTGCTGCCCCGACAGGGAGAGAGACCCAGTACTTC.